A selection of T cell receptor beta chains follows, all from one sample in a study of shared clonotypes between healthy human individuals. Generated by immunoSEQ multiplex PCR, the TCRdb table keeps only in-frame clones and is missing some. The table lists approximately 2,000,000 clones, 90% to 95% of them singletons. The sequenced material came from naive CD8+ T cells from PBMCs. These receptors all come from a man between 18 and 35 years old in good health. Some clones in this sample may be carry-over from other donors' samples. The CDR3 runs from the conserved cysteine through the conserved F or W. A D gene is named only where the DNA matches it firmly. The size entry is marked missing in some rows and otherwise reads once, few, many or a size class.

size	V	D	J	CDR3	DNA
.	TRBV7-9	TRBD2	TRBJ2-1	CASSPLAGSSYNEQFF	TGTGCCAGCAGCCCCCTAGCGGGATCGAGTTACAATGAGCAGTTCTTC
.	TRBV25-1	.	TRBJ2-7	CATGQSYEQYF	TGTGCCACAGGACAGTCCTACGAGCAGTACTTC
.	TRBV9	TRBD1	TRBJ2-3	CASSPPGDRAYYSTDTQYF	TGTGCCAGCAGCCCCCCCGGGGACAGGGCCTACTATAGCACAGATACGCAGTATTTT
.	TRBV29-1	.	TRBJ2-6	CSVYGSGANVLTF	TGCAGCGTGTATGGCTCTGGGGCCAACGTCCTGACTTTC
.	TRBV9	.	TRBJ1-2	CASSVGSQPYGYTF	TGTGCCAGCAGCGTAGGGTCCCAACCCTATGGCTACACCTTC
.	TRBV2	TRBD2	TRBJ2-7	CASQVERGSSYEQYF	TGTGCCAGCCAAGTAGAGCGGGGGAGCTCCTACGAGCAGTACTTC
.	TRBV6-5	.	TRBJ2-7	CASSEARGWYF	TGTGCCAGCAGTGAAGCGAGGGGCTGGTACTTC
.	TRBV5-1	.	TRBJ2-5	CASRTPGTAQETQYF	TGCGCCAGCAGGACCCCCGGGACGGCCCAAGAGACCCAGTACTTC
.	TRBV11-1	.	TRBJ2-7	CASSLPERAEQYF	TGTGCCAGCAGCTTACCGGAGAGGGCCGAGCAGTACTTC
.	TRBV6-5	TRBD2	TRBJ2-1	CASSPRGAYNEQFF	TGTGCCAGCAGTCCCCGGGGGGCCTACAATGAGCAGTTCTTC
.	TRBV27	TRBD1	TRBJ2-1	CASSQSQGAYSNEQFF	TGTGCCAGCAGCCAATCACAGGGGGCGTACTCCAATGAGCAGTTCTTC
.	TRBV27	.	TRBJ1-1	CASSLGRLNTEAFF	TGTGCCAGCAGTTTAGGGCGGCTGAACACTGAAGCTTTCTTT
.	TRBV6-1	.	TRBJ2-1	CASSERNEQFF	TGTGCCAGCAGTGAACGGAATGAGCAGTTCTTC
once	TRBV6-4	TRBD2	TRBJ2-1	CASSRGLAGGNEQFF	TGTGCCAGCAGCCGGGGACTAGCGGGAGGTAATGAGCAGTTCTTC
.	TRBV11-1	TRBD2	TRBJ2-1	CASSLRTSGYYNEQFF	TGTGCCAGCAGCCTGAGGACTAGCGGGTACTACAATGAGCAGTTCTTC
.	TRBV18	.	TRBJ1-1	CASSPGVINTEAFF	TGTGCCAGCTCACCGGGAGTCATCAACACTGAAGCTTTCTTT